This T cell receptor (beta chain) was captured in a study of blood T cells in healthy people across ages. Study results and caveats: Diversity was higher, and naive CD4+ cells more numerous, in long-lived donors than in aged donors. Observed TCR beta diversity per million T cells went down as age went up. This fall followed a roughly linear course with age.

A second PCR of about 7 to 12 cycles used a sample-barcoded 5' primer and a J-beta primer mix. Every cDNA was tagged by a template-switch adaptor with 12 random nucleotides. CDR3-containing paired-end reads numbering at least 2.5 million came from each sample. TCRdb called the 5' RACE reads again in MiXCR, with one record for every CDR3 protein. The sample lists about 680,000 distinct CDR3 sequences, approximately 50% occurring once. On this clonotype: Its antigen is unidentified.

CDR1 is SGHTA and CDR2 is FQGNSA in the germline V gene. This CDR3 comprises 15 residues. Trimming pared 1 base from V and 3 bases from J, leaving 10 bases between. The gene calls are TRBV7-2 and TRBJ2-1, with D hard to call. The material sequenced was blood. The TCR originated in a woman aged 55-69 years in good health. In DNA form, the CDR3 reads TGTGCCAGCAGCTTAGGACCAGTCCGCTACAATGAGCAGTTCTTC. Translation: CASSLGPVRYNEQFF.